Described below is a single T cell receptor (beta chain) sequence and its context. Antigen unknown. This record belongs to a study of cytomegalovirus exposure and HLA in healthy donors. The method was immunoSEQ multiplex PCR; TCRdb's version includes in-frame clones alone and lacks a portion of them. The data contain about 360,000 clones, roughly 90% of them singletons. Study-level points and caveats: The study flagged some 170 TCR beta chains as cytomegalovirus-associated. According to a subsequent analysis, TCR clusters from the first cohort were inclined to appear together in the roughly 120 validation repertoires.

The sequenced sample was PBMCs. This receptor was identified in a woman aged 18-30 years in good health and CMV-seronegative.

CDR3 in DNA: TGTGCCAGCAGCTTAAACACGGGACAGTATAGCAATCAGCCCCAGCATTTT. Amino acids: CASSLNTGQYSNQPQHF. This sequence joins TRBV7-8 and TRBJ1-5; 7 nucleotides agree with TRBD1. Germline V gene data show CDR1 as SGHVS and CDR2 as FQNEAQ. The CDR3 spans 17 residues. The V segment lost 2 bases and the J segment 0 bases; nucleotides outside the gene matches: 7.